This T cell receptor (beta chain) was documented in a study of T cells in Graves' hyperthyroidism and ophthalmopathy. The wider study: Once the initial diagnosis was made, peripheral blood was obtained before any treatment.

This clonotype was found many times. TCR beta CDR3 region amplification was performed from RNA transcripts. HTBI primers were employed in a first-round RT-PCR of the TCR CDR3. Each CDR3 protein is one row after TCRdb ran MiXCR on the multiplex PCR reads. The sample carries some 270,000 distinct CDR3 sequences, around 15% recorded once. Graves' hyperthyroidism qualified as stable when ophthalmopathy did not progress within 18 months. The hyperthyroidism patients had all been newly diagnosed, and their disease duration was under 2 months. Their ages ranged from 18 to 65 years. Together with thyroid ultrasound, orbital computed tomography, serum thyroxine and TRAb, clinical symptoms were used for diagnoses. This clonotype was sampled from a woman in her forties with Graves' hyperthyroidism. Source material: blood.

CDR3 amino acids: CASKTGSASYEQYF. The DNA of the CDR3 is TGTGCCAGCAAGACCGGGTCAGCTTCCTACGAGCAGTACTTC. The chain joins TRBV28 to TRBJ2-7, with no clear D. This CDR3 region has 14 residues. Germline values: CDR1 MDHEN, CDR2 SYDVKM. V was trimmed by 7 bases and J by 1 base, leaving 14 bases between them.